The next 26 T cell receptor beta chains were all read from a single sample in a study of T cells in Graves' hyperthyroidism and ophthalmopathy. It was RNA transcripts that yielded the amplified TCR beta CDR3 regions. First-round RT-PCR of the TCR CDR3 relied on the HTBI primer set. TCRdb independently ran MiXCR on the multiplex PCR reads; one entry per CDR3 protein. The sample lists 550,000 to 800,000 distinct CDR3 sequences; over 15% were seen once. Source material: blood. The receptors were sampled from a man younger than 35 with Graves' hyperthyroidism.

The chain is built from TRBV6-1 and TRBJ2-5, with 9 bases fitting TRBD2. Trimming removed 2 bases from V and 5 bases from J; junction bases left unmatched: 3. Germline V gene data show CDR1 as MNHNS and CDR2 as SASEGT. This CDR3 comprises 14 residues. Written as DNA, the CDR3 is TGTGCCAGCAGTGAAAGAAGCGGGAGGGAGACCCAGTACTTC. It translates to CASSERSGRETQYF.

This clonotype was detected only a few times. The chain combines TRBV27 with TRBJ2-1, with a weak D call TRBD2 (6 bases). V was shortened by 4 bases and J by 2 bases, with 12 bases between the two germline ends. This CDR3 has 15 residues. Germline loops: CDR1 MNHEY, CDR2 SMNVEV (reference sequence). The CDR3 nucleotides are TGTGCCAGCAGTTCCCGACTAGTCGCCTACAATGAGCAGTTCTTC. Its translation is CASSSRLVAYNEQFF.

This clonotype was seen at least ten times. The chain has TRBV11-1 and TRBJ2-1; 7 nucleotides match TRBD2. CDR1 SGHAT and CDR2 FQDESV come from the germline V gene (reference sequence). The J segment lost 4 bases and the V segment lost 1 base, leaving 7 bases of the junction unmatched. The length of the CDR3 is 16 residues. The CDR3 region has the DNA TGTGCCAGCAGCTTAGATGCGACGGGAGGATACAATGAGCAGTTCTTC. Protein product: CASSLDATGGYNEQFF.

The table lists this clonotype with many counts. This sequence joins TRBV28 and TRBJ2-3, with D maybe TRBD1 (6 bases). V was shortened by 3 bases and J by 3 bases, with 16 bases between the two germline ends. This CDR3 is built from 16 residues. In germline, CDR1 is MDHEN, CDR2 SYDVKM. CDR3 in amino acids: CASSFMGALRTDTQYF. CDR3 in DNA: TGTGCCAGCAGTTTTATGGGGGCGCTTAGAACAGATACGCAGTATTTT.

The gene calls are TRBV14 and TRBJ2-1; TRBD1 or TRBD2 may be the D gene (5 bases each). This CDR3 region has 15 residues. The germline V and J ends were trimmed by 3 bases and 4 bases, with 13 bases remaining between them. CDR1 and CDR2 (germline): SGHDN, FVKESK. In DNA, the CDR3 is TGTGCCAGCAGCCACGGGACCCCACCATACAATGAGCAGTTCTTC. This encodes CASSHGTPPYNEQFF.

The DNA for the CDR3 is TGCAGCGTCCCTACTAGCGGGATATTCAATGAGCAGTTCTTC. It is translated as CSVPTSGIFNEQFF. The rearrangement joins TRBV29-1 to TRBJ2-1; 10 nucleotides align to TRBD2. The ends lost 6 bases at V and 6 bases at J; junction bases unmatched: 8. From germline, CDR1 is SQVTM and CDR2 ANQGSEA. This CDR3 is built from 14 residues.

This clonotype was detected only a few times. The V and J genes are TRBV20-1 and TRBJ2-7; 8 nucleotides agree with TRBD2. The junction had 7 bases not matched to a gene; V was cut back by 0 bases and J by 3 bases. Germline V gene lookup returns CDR1 DFQATT and CDR2 SNEGSKA (reference sequence). CDR3 length: 15 residues. The CDR3 DNA is TGCAGTGCTAGAGAAGGGCTAGCGGGCAGCTACGAGCAGTACTTC. Protein sequence: CSAREGLAGSYEQYF.

This clonotype was seen ten or more times. The rearrangement joins TRBV6-5 to TRBJ2-7; TRBD2 matches 10 bases. Germline assignment: CDR1 MNHEY and CDR2 SVGAGI. V shed 0 bases, J shed 3 bases, and the junction held 2 bases outside the gene matches. The CDR3 is made up of 15 amino acids. This CDR3 is CASSYSLAGNYEQYF. The CDR3 DNA follows: TGTGCCAGCAGTTACTCACTAGCGGGAAACTACGAGCAGTACTTC.

This clonotype occurred many times. This sequence joins TRBV2 and TRBJ2-5, with no clear D. Trimming took off 8 bases at V and 1 base at J, with 14 bases between the two ends. From germline, CDR1 is SNHLY and CDR2 FYNNEI. The CDR3 consists of 14 residues. The CDR3 sequence is CASEEDRSQETQYF. CDR3 nucleotide sequence: TGTGCCAGCGAAGAAGACCGAAGCCAAGAGACCCAGTACTTC.

This clonotype appeared many times. The chain carries TRBV12-3 or TRBV12-4 and TRBJ2-5; 10 bases agree with TRBD1. CDR3 length equals 14 residues. Losses at the gene ends were 6 bases for V and 4 bases for J; bases not matched to a gene: 5. The CDR3 DNA follows: TGTGCCAGCAGCCAGACAGGGGGCTTAGAGACCCAGTACTTC. Translated: CASSQTGGLETQYF.

This clonotype was detected ten times or more. The rearrangement links TRBV18 to TRBJ2-3; TRBD2 might be the D (6 bases). This CDR3 has 12 amino acids. Germline loops: CDR1 KGHSH, CDR2 LQKENI. The V and J ends lost 8 bases and 6 bases respectively, with 12 bases between them. CDR3 protein: CASSPGGDTQYF. CDR3 in DNA: TGTGCCAGCAGCCCTGGGGGGGATACGCAGTATTTT. Together with reference TRBV18 and TRBJ2-3, the CDR3 gives the full variable domain: NAGVMQNPRHLVRRRGQEARLRCSPMKGHSHVYWYRQLPEEGLKFMVYLQKENIIDESGMPKERFSAEFPKEGPSILRIQQVVRGDSAAYFCASSPGGDTQYFGPGTRLTVL.

In this sample, this clonotype turned up a few times. The CDR3 loop reads CASSEAKHSYNEQFF. The DNA of the CDR3 is TGCGCCAGCAGTGAGGCGAAGCATTCCTACAATGAGCAGTTCTTC. The chain carries TRBV10-2 and TRBJ2-1; D is unclear. The CDR3 consists of 15 residues. The V end lost 2 bases, the J end lost 1 base, and 9 bases lay between the germline ends. Germline CDR1 is WSHSY and CDR2 is SAAADI.

This clonotype was seen more than once but under ten times. The chain links TRBV7-9 to TRBJ1-2; 8 bases match TRBD1. CDR3 length equals 14 residues. Germline assignment: CDR1 SEHNR and CDR2 FQNEAQ (reference sequence). V lost 4 bases and J lost 8; bases outside the gene matches: 9. The CDR3: CASSWGTGLNGYTF. The CDR3 nucleotides read TGTGCCAGCAGCTGGGGGACAGGTCTCAACGGCTACACCTTC.

This clonotype showed up just a few times. Compared with germline, one end of the junction differs, possibly owing to a read error. The chain is built from TRBV20-1 and TRBJ2-5; the D is unclear. The CDR3 spans 14 residues. CDR1 and CDR2 from the germline V gene are DFQATT and SNEGSKA (reference sequence). The CDR3 nucleotides are TGCAGTGCTAGAGATGGTAGGGCTCAAGAGACCCAGTGCTTC. This encodes CSARDGRAQETQCF.

This clonotype was recorded once. This chain uses TRBV6-1 with TRBJ1-6, with TRBD1 matching 7 bases. CDR3 length equals 14 residues. With V trimmed by 7 bases and J by 13 bases, 13 bases remained unmatched. Germline assignment: CDR1 MNHNS and CDR2 SASEGT. CDR3 sequence reads: CASKPDRVAIPLHF. The DNA for the CDR3 is TGTGCCAGCAAACCAGACAGGGTAGCCATCCCCCTCCACTTT.

The chain is built from TRBV4-1 and TRBJ2-1; TRBD1 matches at 8 bases. CDR1 is MGHRA and CDR2 is YSYEKL in the germline V gene. This CDR3 is built from 16 residues. After removal of 3 bases from V and 4 bases from J, the junction contained 8 bases not matched to a gene. The DNA of the CDR3 is TGCGCCAGCAGCCAGTTCCGGGGACAGGTGTACAATGAGCAGTTCTTC. Encoded protein: CASSQFRGQVYNEQFF.

This clonotype was picked up a small number of times. The chain carries TRBV6-1 and TRBJ2-7; either TRBD1 or TRBD2 may fit D (5 bases each). This CDR3 comprises 16 residues. Germline values: CDR1 MNHNS, CDR2 SASEGT. V was trimmed by 6 bases and J by 0 bases, leaving 18 bases between them. This chain's CDR3 is CASRAPRWDPSYEQYF. The CDR3 nucleotides read TGTGCCAGCAGGGCCCCCAGGTGGGACCCCTCCTACGAGCAGTACTTC.

This clonotype came up a few times. The chain recombines TRBV6-2 or TRBV6-3 with TRBJ2-1; D possibly corresponds to TRBD2 (6 bases). Between the trimmed V and J ends, which lost 0 bases and 3 bases, there was a span of 12 bases. This CDR3 comprises 16 residues. Germline loops: CDR1 MNHEY, CDR2 SVGEGT. CDR3 region: CASSYSGGVIYNEQFF. For the CDR3, the DNA is TGTGCCAGCAGTTACTCAGGCGGGGTAATCTACAATGAGCAGTTCTTC.

The gene calls are TRBV19 and TRBJ2-3; 10 nucleotides align to TRBD2. CDR1 and CDR2 from the germline V gene are LNHDA and SQIVND (reference sequence). This CDR3 spans 14 amino acids. V lost 2 bases and J lost 6; bases outside the gene matches: 2. CDR3 protein: CASSILAGEDTQYF. The DNA for the CDR3 is TGTGCCAGTAGTATACTAGCGGGAGAGGATACGCAGTATTTT. Full variable domain (outside the CDR3, taken from reference TRBV19 and TRBJ2-3): DGGITQSPKYLFRKEGQNVTLSCEQNLNHDAMYWYRQDPGQGLRLIYYSQIVNDFQKGDIAEGYSVSREKKESFPLTVTSAQKNPTAFYLCASSILAGEDTQYFGPGTRLTVL.

The rearrangement uses TRBV24-1 and TRBJ2-7, with 11 bases identical to TRBD2. The CDR3 has 16 amino acids. Germline V gives CDR1 KGHDR, CDR2 SFDVKD. The junction had 7 bases not matched to a gene; V was cut back by 3 bases and J by 4 bases. CDR3 bases: TGTGCCACCAGTGATAAGACTAGCGGGAACCCATACGAGCAGTACTTC. Protein product: CATSDKTSGNPYEQYF.

This clonotype was seen at least ten times. The chain links TRBV28 to TRBJ2-3; 8 nucleotides align to TRBD1. Germline trimming cut 2 bases from V and 0 bases from J; bases unmatched to any gene: 4. Germline V lookup: CDR1 MDHEN, CDR2 SYDVKM. The CDR3 has 16 residues. Here the CDR3 DNA reads TGTGCCAGCAGTTTAACAGGGGGGCCTAGCACAGATACGCAGTATTTT. Translation gives CASSLTGGPSTDTQYF.

This clonotype was detected many times. The chain recombines TRBV27 with TRBJ2-3, with D uncertain. The V gene lost 2 bases and the J gene lost 0 bases, with 6 bases spanning the gap. CDR1 is MNHEY and CDR2 is SMNVEV in the germline V gene (reference sequence). CDR3 length: 14 residues. The CDR3 sequence is CASSLMRSTDTQYF. CDR3 nucleotide sequence: TGTGCCAGCAGTTTAATGAGAAGCACAGATACGCAGTATTTT.

The V call is TRBV5-6, the J call TRBJ2-5; D call uncertain. The CDR3 covers 14 residues. Trimming cost V 2 bases and J 2 bases, with 10 bases left between them. Germline lookup yields CDR1 SGHDT and CDR2 YYEEEE. CDR3: CASSFVAEQETQYF. CDR3 in DNA: TGTGCCAGCAGCTTTGTGGCAGAGCAAGAGACCCAGTACTTC.

This clonotype was seen at least ten times. The chain carries TRBV28 and TRBJ2-1; 11 positions match TRBD2. The CDR3 is made up of 15 amino acids. V gave up 5 bases and J gave up 9 bases; unmatched junction bases: 9. Germline V gives CDR1 MDHEN, CDR2 SYDVKM. The CDR3, as DNA: TGTGCCAGCAGTGATAGCGGGAGGGCCAAAAGTGAGCAGTTCTTC. It translates to CASSDSGRAKSEQFF.

This clonotype was seen a handful of times. The genes are TRBV30 and TRBJ1-4, with 11 bases matching TRBD1. The V and J ends lost 1 base and 10 bases, in that order; junction bases with no gene match: 20. Germline CDR1 GTSNPN, CDR2 SVGIG (reference sequence). The length of the CDR3 is 19 residues. The DNA for the CDR3 is TGTGCCTGGAGTGAAATCGTCTCGGACAGGGGGCGCATACGGGGAAAACTGTTTTTT. Its translation: CAWSEIVSDRGRIRGKLFF.

This clonotype was recorded many times. This chain links TRBV12-3 or TRBV12-4 with TRBJ1-2; tentative D call: TRBD1 (5 bases). The CDR3 spans 14 residues. V was cut by 2 bases and J by 7 bases, with 14 bases left in between. The CDR3 region is CASSLQGQEGGYTF. CDR3 bases: TGTGCCAGCAGTTTACAGGGCCAAGAGGGTGGCTACACCTTC.